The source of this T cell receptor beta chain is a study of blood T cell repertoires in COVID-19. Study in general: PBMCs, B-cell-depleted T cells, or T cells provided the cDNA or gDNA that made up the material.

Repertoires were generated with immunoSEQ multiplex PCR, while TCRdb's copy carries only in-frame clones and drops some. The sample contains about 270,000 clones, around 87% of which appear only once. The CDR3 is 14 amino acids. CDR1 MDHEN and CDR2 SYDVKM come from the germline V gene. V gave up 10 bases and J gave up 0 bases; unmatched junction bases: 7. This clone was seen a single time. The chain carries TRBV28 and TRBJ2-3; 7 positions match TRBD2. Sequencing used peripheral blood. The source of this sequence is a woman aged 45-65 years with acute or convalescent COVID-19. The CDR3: CATSSGPSTDTQYF. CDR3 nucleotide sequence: TGTGCCACCTCTAGCGGCCCTAGCACAGATACGCAGTATTTT.